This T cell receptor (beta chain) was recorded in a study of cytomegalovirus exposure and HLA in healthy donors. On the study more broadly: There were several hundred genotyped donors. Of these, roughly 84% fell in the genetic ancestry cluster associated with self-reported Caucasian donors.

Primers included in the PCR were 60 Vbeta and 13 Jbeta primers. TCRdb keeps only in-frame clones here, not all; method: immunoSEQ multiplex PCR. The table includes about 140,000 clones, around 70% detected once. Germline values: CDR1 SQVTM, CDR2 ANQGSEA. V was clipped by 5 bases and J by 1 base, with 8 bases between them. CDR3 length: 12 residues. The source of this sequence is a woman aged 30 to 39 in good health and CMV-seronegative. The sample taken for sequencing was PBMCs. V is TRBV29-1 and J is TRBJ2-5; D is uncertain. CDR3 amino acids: CSVTESQETQYF. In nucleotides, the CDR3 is TGCAGCGTTACAGAATCCCAAGAGACCCAGTACTTC.